The next 5 T cell receptor beta chains were all read from a single sample in a study of memory CD4+ T cells and cytomegalovirus serostatus. Single viable CD3+CD4+CD8-CD45RO+ cells were sorted as the memory CD4+ T cells. The protocol was immunoSEQ multiplex PCR, while the TCRdb copy is restricted to in-frame clones and leaves out a portion. The data show under 50,000 clones, around four fifths seen once. The sequenced sample consisted of memory CD4+ T cells from blood. The receptor source for this set is an adult in good health and CMV-seropositive.

The chain couples TRBV27 to TRBJ2-1; TRBD2 aligns across 13 bases. The CDR3 loop spans 16 amino acids. V gave up 2 bases and J gave up 8 bases; unmatched junction bases: 6. CDR1 MNHEY and CDR2 SMNVEV come from the germline V gene (reference sequence). Here the CDR3 reads CASSLLLAGGLHEQFF. CDR3 coding DNA: TGTGCCAGCAGTTTACTACTAGCGGGGGGGCTTCATGAGCAGTTCTTC.

The CDR3 bases are TGCGCCAGCAGTAGAGGGACAGGTGTCATAGATACGCAGTATTTT. Residues: CASSRGTGVIDTQYF. The chain uses TRBV5-1 and TRBJ2-3, with 8 bases matching TRBD1. With 5 bases clipped from V and 5 bases from J, the junction kept 10 bases outside the gene matches. The CDR3 runs to 15 residues. Per the germline V gene, CDR1 is SGHRS and CDR2 is YFSETQ.

J is TRBJ2-7 and V is TRBV6-5, with a possible D match to TRBD2 (6 bases). Germline V CDR1 and CDR2: MNHEY, SVGAGI. V was trimmed by 7 bases and J by 3 bases, leaving 19 bases between them. The CDR3 is 15 amino acids. This chain's CDR3 is CASKGGGGLGYEQYF. The CDR3 nucleotides read TGTGCCAGCAAGGGAGGCGGAGGCCTCGGCTACGAGCAGTACTTC.

The chain employs TRBV19 and TRBJ1-6, with TRBD1 matching over 7 bases. The V gene end was trimmed by 3 bases and the J gene end by 7 bases; junction bases not matched to a gene: 6. This CDR3 comprises 15 residues. Germline V CDR1 and CDR2: LNHDA, SQIVND (reference sequence). For the CDR3, the DNA is TGTGCCAGTAGTATTCAGGGGGTGGAGAATTCACCCCTCCACTTT. Translated, it gives CASSIQGVENSPLHF.

The CDR3 region is CASSLSRLAGGPDTQYF. The CDR3 nucleotides read TGTGCCAGCAGTTTATCCCGACTAGCGGGGGGACCAGATACGCAGTATTTT. The gene calls are TRBV27 and TRBJ2-3; 13 positions match TRBD2. The J segment lost 4 bases and the V segment lost 0 bases, leaving 4 bases of the junction unmatched. The germline V gene has CDR1 MNHEY and CDR2 SMNVEV (reference sequence). The CDR3 has 17 amino acids.